This is a list of T cell receptor beta chains from one sample in a study of cytomegalovirus exposure and HLA in healthy donors. Using immunoSEQ multiplex PCR, the repertoire was profiled, and TCRdb retains in-frame clones only, with some absent. Seen here are about 170,000 clones, 86% observed once, and the top ten hold about 2.3%. The sample comprised PBMCs. These receptors were taken from a young woman in good health and CMV-seronegative. Each CDR3 is given without its conserved first and last residue. The order of the fields is D gene, J gene, V gene, CDR3 protein. D genes are given only for firm matches.

D gene: TRBD1; J gene: TRBJ2-5; V gene: TRBV5-1; CDR3 protein: ASSLGTEQETQY
D gene: NA; J gene: TRBJ1-2; V gene: TRBV2; CDR3 protein: ARVGGENGYT
D gene: TRBD1; J gene: TRBJ2-7; V gene: TRBV7-2; CDR3 protein: ASSLAGQVDEQY
D gene: NA; J gene: TRBJ2-3; V gene: TRBV15; CDR3 protein: ATSRTGGADTQY
D gene: TRBD2; J gene: TRBJ2-7; V gene: TRBV7-2; CDR3 protein: ASSTSGTYEQY
D gene: NA; J gene: TRBJ1-1; V gene: TRBV5-1; CDR3 protein: ASSTGPNTEAF
D gene: TRBD2; J gene: TRBJ2-3; V gene: TRBV15; CDR3 protein: ATSRELTSGGAGDTQY
D gene: NA; J gene: TRBJ2-7; V gene: TRBV5-8; CDR3 protein: ASSLRTNPNFYEQY
D gene: TRBD2; J gene: TRBJ2-7; V gene: TRBV7-2; CDR3 protein: ASSSQREGEQY
D gene: NA; J gene: TRBJ1-2; V gene: TRBV29-1; CDR3 protein: SVDPWRQENYGYT
D gene: TRBD1; J gene: TRBJ1-2; V gene: TRBV27; CDR3 protein: ASSLRTGGTYGYT
D gene: TRBD1; J gene: TRBJ2-7; V gene: TRBV10-2; CDR3 protein: ASSRDRGVEQY
D gene: NA; J gene: TRBJ1-1; V gene: TRBV4-1; CDR3 protein: ASSQDPNRLNTEAF
D gene: TRBD2; J gene: TRBJ2-7; V gene: TRBV15; CDR3 protein: ATSRERELAGFYEQY
D gene: NA; J gene: TRBJ1-2; V gene: TRBV4-1; CDR3 protein: ASSQVSLNYGYT
D gene: TRBD1; J gene: TRBJ2-1; V gene: TRBV5-1; CDR3 protein: ASSFGGQGSYNEQF
D gene: NA; J gene: TRBJ1-5; V gene: TRBV19; CDR3 protein: ASRFQTRGQPQH
D gene: NA; J gene: TRBJ1-1; V gene: TRBV7-9; CDR3 protein: ASSLEGRVYAF
D gene: TRBD1; J gene: TRBJ2-1; V gene: TRBV6-4; CDR3 protein: ASSVIGDSEQF
D gene: TRBD1; J gene: TRBJ1-1; V gene: TRBV5-4; CDR3 protein: ASSLAAGGNTEAF
D gene: TRBD1; J gene: TRBJ2-5; V gene: TRBV19; CDR3 protein: ASSMTGDGETQY
D gene: TRBD1; J gene: TRBJ1-6; V gene: TRBV30; CDR3 protein: AWRYPGQGHSPLH
D gene: NA; J gene: TRBJ1-1; V gene: TRBV9; CDR3 protein: ASSATGLMNTEAF
D gene: NA; J gene: TRBJ2-1; V gene: TRBV5-1; CDR3 protein: ASSLEGVRNNEQF
D gene: TRBD1; J gene: TRBJ2-5; V gene: TRBV5-1; CDR3 protein: ASRDREGETQY
D gene: NA; J gene: TRBJ2-7; V gene: TRBV7-8; CDR3 protein: ASSLARFGGNSYEQY
D gene: NA; J gene: TRBJ2-6; V gene: TRBV7-3; CDR3 protein: ASSSRVSGANVLT
D gene: NA; J gene: TRBJ1-2; V gene: TRBV19; CDR3 protein: ASSVAGNYGYT
D gene: NA; J gene: TRBJ1-5; V gene: TRBV4-1; CDR3 protein: ASSQEFIGQINQPQH
D gene: TRBD1; J gene: TRBJ2-1; V gene: TRBV25-1; CDR3 protein: ASSAATGGDEQF
D gene: TRBD2; J gene: TRBJ2-3; V gene: TRBV5-4; CDR3 protein: ASSHGGAGTDTQY
D gene: TRBD1; J gene: TRBJ1-2; V gene: TRBV5-5; CDR3 protein: ASSLKGQVVYGYT
D gene: TRBD2; J gene: TRBJ2-1; V gene: TRBV4-3; CDR3 protein: ASSQDVGGRGNEQF
D gene: NA; J gene: TRBJ2-7; V gene: TRBV21-1; CDR3 protein: ASSRGRGEQY
D gene: TRBD1; J gene: TRBJ2-7; V gene: TRBV29-1; CDR3 protein: SVEDAGTANSYEQY
D gene: NA; J gene: TRBJ1-1; V gene: TRBV6-6; CDR3 protein: ASSPKRGGEAF
D gene: NA; J gene: TRBJ1-6; V gene: TRBV29-1; CDR3 protein: SVGEGGGSPLH
D gene: TRBD2; J gene: TRBJ2-1; V gene: TRBV4-3; CDR3 protein: ASSPVGGTTNEQF
D gene: TRBD1; J gene: TRBJ2-3; V gene: TRBV4-1; CDR3 protein: ASSPGGDRVQY
D gene: NA; J gene: TRBJ1-2; V gene: TRBV19; CDR3 protein: ASNWAYGYT
D gene: NA; J gene: TRBJ2-7; V gene: TRBV30; CDR3 protein: AWSASGVAYEQY
D gene: NA; J gene: TRBJ2-3; V gene: TRBV6-1; CDR3 protein: ASSEDYSDTDTQY
D gene: TRBD2; J gene: TRBJ2-3; V gene: TRBV2; CDR3 protein: ASSGTSDSSTDTQY
D gene: NA; J gene: TRBJ2-3; V gene: TRBV2; CDR3 protein: ASRGVNTQY
D gene: NA; J gene: TRBJ1-6; V gene: TRBV19; CDR3 protein: ASTPDSWNSPLH
D gene: NA; J gene: TRBJ2-7; V gene: TRBV13; CDR3 protein: ASSFETADSYEQY
D gene: NA; J gene: TRBJ2-1; V gene: TRBV14; CDR3 protein: ASSQGGVGQF
D gene: TRBD2; J gene: TRBJ2-5; V gene: TRBV5-5; CDR3 protein: VSSLWGVAGDLQETQY
D gene: NA; J gene: TRBJ1-2; V gene: TRBV5-1; CDR3 protein: ASSSTQGFYGYT
D gene: NA; J gene: TRBJ2-1; V gene: TRBV19; CDR3 protein: ASSGWGLDQNEQF
D gene: NA; J gene: TRBJ2-5; V gene: TRBV7-6; CDR3 protein: ASSLRQAEGETQY
D gene: NA; J gene: TRBJ1-2; V gene: TRBV30; CDR3 protein: AWSGSDGNGYT
D gene: TRBD1; J gene: TRBJ2-3; V gene: TRBV13; CDR3 protein: ASSLEGTGNADTQY